These T cell receptor beta chains were read from a single sample in a study of blood T cell repertoires in COVID-19. Produced via immunoSEQ multiplex PCR; TCRdb's table is partial and in-frame only. The sample lists roughly 220,000 clones, approximately 80% occurring once. The sample taken for sequencing was peripheral blood. Receptor source: a woman aged 60-75 years who had recovered from COVID-19. The CDR3 runs from the conserved cysteine through the conserved F or W. A D gene is named only where the DNA matches it firmly. For some rows the clone size is stated as once, few or many, or as a class when expanded; others skip it.

j_call | cdr3_length | d_call | v_call | clone_size | cdr3_aa | cdr3_nt
TRBJ2-7 | 14 | TRBD1 | TRBV6-7 | - | CASSYRQGAGEQYF | TGTGCCAGCAGTTACCGACAGGGGGCAGGCGAGCAGTACTTC
TRBJ1-5 | 14 | - | TRBV2 | - | CASRGTFKDQPQHF | TGTGCCAGCAGGGGGACATTTAAAGACCAGCCCCAGCATTTT
TRBJ2-7 | 13 | - | TRBV5-5 | - | CASSSFPAYEQYF | TGTGCCAGCAGCTCCTTCCCAGCCTACGAGCAGTACTTC
TRBJ2-5 | 16 | TRBD2 | TRBV4-2 | - | CASSQGLAGGGETQYF | TGTGCCAGCAGCCAAGGCTTAGCGGGGGGAGGGGAGACCCAGTACTTC
TRBJ1-6 | 14 | TRBD1 | TRBV6-6 | once | CASSSDRENSPLHF | TGTGCCAGCAGTTCGGACAGGGAAAATTCACCCCTCCACTTT
TRBJ2-3 | 15 | - | TRBV19 | - | CASRSTSASTDTQYF | TGTGCCAGTAGGTCGACTAGTGCCAGCACAGATACGCAGTATTTT
TRBJ1-2 | 16 | TRBD1 | TRBV7-9 | - | CASSSSTGTGGFGYTF | TGTGCCAGCAGCTCATCTACCGGGACAGGGGGCTTTGGCTACACCTTC
TRBJ1-2 | 13 | - | TRBV18 | - | CASSPGESYGYTF | TGTGCCAGCTCACCTGGGGAGTCCTATGGCTACACCTTC
TRBJ2-5 | 11 | - | TRBV5-5 | once | CASSPRVTQYF | TGTGCCAGCAGCCCCAGGGTAACCCAGTACTTC
TRBJ1-5 | 14 | - | TRBV19 | - | CASRSNQGKQPQHF | TGTGCCAGTAGATCTAATCAGGGGAAGCAGCCCCAGCATTTT
TRBJ2-7 | 12 | - | TRBV28 | once | CASSPQGREQYF | TGTGCCAGCAGTCCGCAGGGTCGCGAGCAGTACTTC
TRBJ2-2 | 17 | - | TRBV6-1 | once | CASSEVWAGPNTGELFF | TGTGCCAGCAGTGAAGTATGGGCAGGGCCTAACACCGGGGAGCTGTTTTTT
TRBJ2-1 | 13 | - | TRBV12-3/TRBV12-4 | - | CASTISSYNEQFF | TGTGCCAGCACTATTAGCTCCTACAATGAGCAGTTCTTC